These 24 T cell receptor beta chains were all obtained from the same sample, sequenced in a study of molecular identifiers for immune sequencing clone quantification. Using its own MiXCR run on the PCR reads, TCRdb lists one record per CDR3 protein. The data hold hundreds of thousands of distinct CDR3 sequences, with roughly 27% observed a single time. The sequenced sample consisted of naive CD8+ T cells from blood, with Jurkat cell RNA spiked in. Subset meaning: FACS-sorted CD8+CD4-CCR7+CD45RA+ naive T cells. All receptors derive from a human donor in good health. Some libraries in this study had Jurkat cell RNA spiked in.

This clonotype occurred a few times. The rearrangement joins TRBV3-1 to TRBJ2-3; 9 bases match TRBD2. J was trimmed by 8 bases and V by 5 bases; bases with no gene match: 8. Germline V lookup: CDR1 LGHDT, CDR2 YNNKEL (reference sequence). The CDR3 contains 14 residues. The CDR3 protein is CASSLGAGGATQYF. CDR3 DNA sequence: TGTGCCAGCAGCTTGGGAGCGGGGGGTGCTACGCAGTATTTT.

The rearrangement links TRBV3-1 to TRBJ2-3; 10 bases match TRBD2. The CDR3 has 19 residues. V lost 5 bases and J lost 4; bases outside the gene matches: 18. In germline, CDR1 is LGHDT, CDR2 YNNKEL (reference sequence). The CDR3 DNA is TGTGCCAGCAGCGGGCTCCTAGCGGGAGATCGCCGTTTCGCAGATACGCAGTATTTT. It translates to CASSGLLAGDRRFADTQYF.

The chain uses TRBV20-1 and TRBJ2-3; D is undetermined. Per the germline V gene, CDR1 is DFQATT and CDR2 is SNEGSKA (reference sequence). This CDR3 contains 11 residues. V dropped 4 bases and J dropped 6 bases, with 8 bases sitting between them. CDR3 in amino acids: CSATPTDTQYF. The CDR3, as DNA: TGCAGTGCTACTCCGACCGATACGCAGTATTTT.

The table lists this clonotype with many counts. The gene calls are TRBV6-5 and TRBJ1-1, with 9 bases aligning to TRBD1. CDR1 is MNHEY and CDR2 is SVGAGI in the germline V gene. The CDR3 runs to 14 residues. Trimming at V came to 0 bases and at J to 8 bases, leaving 4 bases not matched to a gene. The CDR3 region is CASSYSTGGHEAFF. DNA for the CDR3: TGTGCCAGCAGTTACTCGACAGGGGGACACGAAGCTTTCTTT.

The gene calls are TRBV30 and TRBJ2-7, with TRBD2 matching 10 bases. Per the germline V gene, CDR1 is GTSNPN and CDR2 is SVGIG (reference sequence). The CDR3 extends over 18 amino acids. The J segment lost 5 bases and the V segment lost 8 bases, leaving 24 bases of the junction unmatched. Written as DNA, the CDR3 is TGTGCCCTAGCATCCCCACAGGCCACCCTAGCGGGAGTCAACGAGCAGTACTTC. Translation: CALASPQATLAGVNEQYF. The variable domain in full, with the rest retrieved from reference TRBV30 and TRBJ2-7, is SQTIHQWPATLVQPVGSPLSLECTVEGTSNPNLYWYRQAAGRGLQLLFYSVGIGQISSEVPQNLSASRPQDRQFILSSKKLLLSDSGFYLCALASPQATLAGVNEQYFGPGTRLTVT.

The chain employs TRBV6-6 and TRBJ2-1, with 13 positions matching TRBD2. Germline lookup yields CDR1 MNHNY and CDR2 SVGAGI (reference sequence). The V gene end was trimmed by 8 bases and the J gene end by 9 bases; junction bases not matched to a gene: 4. The CDR3 runs to 13 residues. The CDR3 sequence: CASAGLAGTEQFF. The DNA for the CDR3 is TGTGCCAGCGCGGGACTAGCGGGGACTGAGCAGTTCTTC.

The chain has TRBV14 and TRBJ1-2; D remains ambiguous. The CDR3 length is 15 residues. CDR1 and CDR2 from the germline V gene are SGHDN and FVKESK. Trimming left V 0 bases short and J 4 bases short, with 12 bases between. The CDR3: CASSQDLDSFYGYTF. DNA of the CDR3: TGTGCCAGCAGCCAAGATCTTGACTCTTTCTATGGCTACACCTTC.

This clonotype appeared many times. The chain recombines TRBV27 with TRBJ2-3, with 9 bases identical to TRBD2. Trimming removed 3 bases from V and 6 bases from J; junction bases left unmatched: 7. The germline V gene has CDR1 MNHEY and CDR2 SMNVEV (reference sequence). This CDR3 region has 15 residues. CDR3 sequence (DNA): TGTGCCAGCAGTTTGTTAGCGGGAGTGCTGGATACGCAGTATTTT. Protein product: CASSLLAGVLDTQYF.

This clonotype was observed many times. The chain carries TRBV5-5 and TRBJ1-1; D is unresolved. Germline CDR1 is SGHKS and CDR2 is YYEKEE (reference sequence). The CDR3 consists of 13 residues. The germline V and J ends were trimmed by 5 bases and 0 bases, with 8 bases remaining between them. CDR3 sequence reads: CASRAEMNTEAFF. CDR3 DNA sequence: TGTGCCAGCAGGGCGGAAATGAACACTGAAGCTTTCTTT.

This clonotype showed up just once. A much larger clone differs from this one at a single base, so this may be a read error. The V and J genes are TRBV6-5 and TRBJ2-2; D gene ambiguous. The CDR3 has 12 amino acids. Germline V gene lookup returns CDR1 MNHEY and CDR2 SVGAGI. The CDR3 nucleotides read TGTGCCAGCGGAGAGAACCCCGGGGAGCTGTTTTTT. This translates into CASGENPGELFF.

This clonotype was picked up a small number of times. V is TRBV28 and J is TRBJ2-1; D tentatively fits TRBD1 or TRBD2 (5 bases each). The V gene's germline CDR1 is MDHEN and CDR2 SYDVKM. This CDR3 contains 14 residues. Trimming took 4 bases from V and 5 from J, leaving 12 bases between them. The CDR3 reads CASSSRTGHNEQFF. The CDR3 nucleotides are TGTGCCAGCAGTTCCAGGACGGGACACAATGAGCAGTTCTTC.

This clonotype was seen ten or more times. This chain uses TRBV14 with TRBJ1-1, with TRBD1 matching over 7 bases. Looked up from germline, CDR1 is SGHDN and CDR2 is FVKESK. V dropped 6 bases and J dropped 6; count of bases not matched to a gene: 7. The CDR3 is made up of 13 amino acids. CDR3 sequence reads: CASRQGQTPEAFF. CDR3 nucleotides: TGTGCCAGCAGACAGGGACAGACCCCTGAAGCTTTCTTT.

This clonotype was counted only a few times. The chain uses TRBV14 and TRBJ2-2; D unresolved. V lost 1 base and J lost 7, with 7 bases in between. Germline assignment: CDR1 SGHDN and CDR2 FVKESK. This CDR3 region has 13 residues. This chain's CDR3 is CASSQGNGGELFF. The CDR3 DNA reads TGTGCCAGCAGCCAAGGAAACGGCGGGGAGCTGTTTTTT.

The V gene is TRBV7-9, the J gene TRBJ1-3; D gene ambiguous. V was pared by 8 bases and J by 0 bases, with 8 bases between. This CDR3 comprises 13 residues. Germline V gene sequence: CDR1 SEHNR, CDR2 FQNEAQ (reference sequence). The CDR3 nucleotides are TGTGCCAGCGATTTCGCCTCTGGAAACACCATATATTTT. Protein sequence: CASDFASGNTIYF.

About this clonotype: The CDR3 ends on some other residue instead of the conserved phenylalanine or tryptophan, so this is likely a read error. The chain recombines TRBV7-9 with TRBJ2-3; 8 bases line up with TRBD2. The CDR3 spans 16 residues. Germline V gene data show CDR1 as SEHNR and CDR2 as FQNEAQ (reference sequence). J was trimmed by 3 bases and V by 6 bases; bases with no gene match: 11. In DNA, the CDR3 is TGTGCCAGCAGTCCACAGACTAGCGAGACGACAGATACGCAGTATAAT. Protein: CASSPQTSETTDTQYN.

The chain links TRBV7-3 to TRBJ2-3; the D gene is possibly TRBD2 (6 bases). This CDR3 contains 15 residues. V lost 5 bases, J lost 3 bases, and 15 bases lay in between. Germline V lookup: CDR1 SGHTA, CDR2 FQGTGA. Here the CDR3 DNA reads TGTGCCAGCAGCGAATCGGGACTTACAACAGATACGCAGTATTTT. This translates into CASSESGLTTDTQYF.

This clonotype was counted ten times or more. This chain connects TRBV20-1 to TRBJ2-2; D unclear. The CDR3 has 13 amino acids. Germline V gene lookup returns CDR1 DFQATT and CDR2 SNEGSKA (reference sequence). The V end lost 3 bases, the J end lost 0 bases, and 5 bases lay between the germline ends. The CDR3 protein is CSARRANTGELFF. CDR3 DNA sequence: TGCAGTGCTAGGCGCGCGAACACCGGGGAGCTGTTTTTT.

The CDR3 DNA is TGTGCCAGCAGCGTAGCCGGACAGGGACCCTACGAGCAGTACTTC. This translates into CASSVAGQGPYEQYF. This chain connects TRBV9 to TRBJ2-7; 8 bases match TRBD1. V shed 0 bases and J 2 bases; nucleotides not matched to a gene: 4. CDR1 is SGDLS and CDR2 is YYNGEE in the germline V gene. The CDR3 has 15 amino acids. Combining the CDR3 with reference TRBV9 and TRBJ2-7 gives the whole variable domain DSGVTQTPKHLITATGQRVTLRCSPRSGDLSVYWYQQSLDQGLQFLIQYYNGEERAKGNILERFSAQQFPDLHSELNLSSLELGDSALYFCASSVAGQGPYEQYFGPGTRLTVT.

Regarding this clonotype: A much bigger clone sits one base away, suggesting this may be a read error. This chain uses TRBV6-5 with TRBJ2-7, with D possibly matching TRBD1 (5 bases). Per germline, CDR1 MNHEY and CDR2 SVGAGI. This CDR3 contains 15 residues. Here the CDR3 DNA reads TGTGTCAGCAGTCCGGACCAGGGCCTCCCCTACGAGCAGTACTTC. Protein sequence: CVSSPDQGLPYEQYF.

Regarding this clonotype: This may arise from a read error, as a much more abundant clone is one base away. The chain joins TRBV4-3 to TRBJ1-4, with 10 positions matching TRBD1. Germline CDR1 is LGHNA and CDR2 is YSLEER. The CDR3 runs to 16 residues. V was pared by 2 bases and J by 8 bases, with 8 bases of the junction left unmatched. The chain's CDR3 is CASSQTQTGGFEKLFF. CDR3 DNA sequence: TGCGCCAGCAGCCAAACTCAGACAGGGGGCTTCGAAAAACTGTTTTTT.

In this sample, this clonotype turned up a few times. This rearrangement joins TRBV9 to TRBJ2-3; D unclear. CDR1 is SGDLS, CDR2 YYNGEE, per germline. The V and J ends lost 0 bases and 0 bases respectively, with 8 bases between them. The CDR3 has 15 amino acids. Written as DNA, the CDR3 is TGTGCCAGCAGCGTAGAGGACGCTAGCACAGATACGCAGTATTTT. Residues: CASSVEDASTDTQYF.

This clonotype was seen repeatedly, ten times or more. The chain combines TRBV12-5 with TRBJ1-1; possibly TRBD1 for D (5 bases). The V and J ends lost 7 bases and 6 bases respectively, with 9 bases between them. This CDR3 has 11 residues. Germline values: CDR1 LGHNT, CDR2 FRNRAP. The CDR3 loop reads CASAPGSEAFF. The CDR3 DNA reads TGTGCTAGTGCCCCAGGGTCTGAAGCTTTCTTT.

On this clonotype: A clone one base away is much larger, so this may be a read error. This sequence joins TRBV29-1 and TRBJ2-7; D is perhaps TRBD1 or TRBD2 (5 bases each). Per germline, CDR1 SQVTM and CDR2 ANQGSEA. CDR3 length: 13 residues. The CDR3 DNA reads as TGCAACGTTGACGAGGGGAACTCCTACGAGCAGTACTTC. Its translation is CNVDEGNSYEQYF.

This clonotype has more than one count but fewer than ten. Mismatch with germline at one junction end may stem from a read error. This sequence joins TRBV7-7 and TRBJ2-3; 7 bases fit TRBD2. The CDR3 extends over 15 amino acids. The germline gives CDR1 SSHAT, CDR2 FNYEAQ (reference sequence). The CDR3 DNA reads as TGTGCCGGCAGCTTTAGGGCGGGGGAGAGAGATACGCAGTATTTT. Translation: CAGSFRAGERDTQYF.